Sequencing of this TCR beta chain was carried out in a study of shared clonotypes between healthy human individuals. This clone has only one observation. The antigen remains undetermined. Produced via immunoSEQ multiplex PCR; TCRdb's table is partial and in-frame only. The sample contains some 630,000 clones, approximately 79% of which appear only once. Notes on the study in general: Clonotype sharing among donors was expected to depend on sequencing depth. It was only blood that was sampled, and tissue repertoires likely differ.

The specimen was memory CD4+ T cells sorted from blood. Subset given: CD45RA-negative fraction. The source is a woman between 25 and 40 years old in good health.

CDR3 in DNA: TGTGCCAGCATTGTCGCCCGCTCTGGGGCCAACGTCCTGACTTTC. Amino acid sequence: CASIVARSGANVLTF. The chain carries TRBV6-5 and TRBJ2-6; no clear D gene. CDR3 length: 15 amino acids. The germline CDR1 and CDR2 sequences are MNHEY and SVGAGI. V lost 7 bases to trimming and J lost 0 bases, with 10 bases between them.